This T cell receptor beta chain was identified in a study of beta chain features in type 1 diabetes. On this clone itself: The antigen remains undetermined.

The CDR3 has 12 amino acids. Per germline, CDR1 MNHNY and CDR2 SVGAGI (reference sequence). Study-level findings and limits: Moderate yet significant TCRB CDR3 shortening was seen in Type 1 diabetes patients in all four CD4+ subsets.

TCRB transcripts that were expressed got sequenced, as all of the isolated RNA had been reverse transcribed. Profiled with immunoSEQ multiplex PCR; TCRdb holds only in-frame clones, not every one. In the table there are about 640,000 clones, 9.5% to 15% of which are singletons. This TCR came from a man aged 30-40 years with type 1 diabetes. The gene calls are TRBV6-6 and TRBJ2-5; no clear D. Near its end, the DNA agrees better with TRBJ2-7, so the J call may be wrong. Sequencing was done on a sample of naive CD4+ T cells from blood. DNA of the CDR3: TGTGCCAGCAGTTTAACAGCCCACGAGCAGTACTTC. Translating it yields CASSLTAHEQYF.